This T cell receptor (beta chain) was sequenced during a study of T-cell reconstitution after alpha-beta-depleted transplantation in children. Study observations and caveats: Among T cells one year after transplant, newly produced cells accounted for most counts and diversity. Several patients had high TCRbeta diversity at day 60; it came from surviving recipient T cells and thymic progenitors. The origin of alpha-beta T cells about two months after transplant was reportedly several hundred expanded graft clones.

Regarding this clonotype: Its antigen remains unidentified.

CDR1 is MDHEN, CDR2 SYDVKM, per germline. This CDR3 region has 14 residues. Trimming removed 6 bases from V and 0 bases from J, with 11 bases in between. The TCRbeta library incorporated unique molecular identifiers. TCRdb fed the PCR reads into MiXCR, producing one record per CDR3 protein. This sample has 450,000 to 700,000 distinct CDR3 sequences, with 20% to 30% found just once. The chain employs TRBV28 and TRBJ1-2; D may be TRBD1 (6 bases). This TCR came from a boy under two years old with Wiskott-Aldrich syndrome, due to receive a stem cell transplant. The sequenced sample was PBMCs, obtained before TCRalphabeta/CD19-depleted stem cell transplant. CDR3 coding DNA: TGTGCCAGCAGAAGAACAGGGTCTAACTATGGCTACACCTTC. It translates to CASRRTGSNYGYTF.